The 10 T cell receptor beta chains below were found in one sample sequenced in a study of control samples from healthy donors and cancer patients. Data came from immunoSEQ multiplex PCR; TCRdb stores just in-frame clones and leaves some out. The data hold tens of thousands of clones, with around 87% observed a single time. Sequences were obtained from PBMCs. Receptors originate from a woman aged 55-70 years with lung cancer.

The sample holds one count of this clone. The chain has TRBV6-5 and TRBJ1-1, with D possibly matching TRBD1 (6 bases). The germline CDR1 and CDR2 sequences are MNHEY and SVGAGI. The V gene lost 2 bases and the J gene lost 1 base, with 8 bases spanning the gap. The CDR3 loop spans 14 amino acids. The CDR3 bases are TGTGCCAGCAGTTACAACAGGGCGAACACTGAAGCTTTCTTT. It codes for CASSYNRANTEAFF.

This clone was seen a single time. The V call is TRBV11-2, the J call TRBJ1-3; no clear D gene. Germline CDR1 reads SGHAT; CDR2 reads FQNNGV. The CDR3 runs to 15 residues. Trimming took 5 bases from V and 4 from J, leaving 15 bases between them. CDR3 DNA: TGTGCCAGCAGCCCCCTGGGTACTACAGGAAACACCATATATTTT. Residues: CASSPLGTTGNTIYF.

The chain has TRBV29-1 and TRBJ1-1; D gene uncertain. The CDR3 spans 11 residues. The germline V gene encodes CDR1 SQVTM and CDR2 ANQGSEA. Trimming left V 7 bases short and J 1 base short, with 7 bases between. The CDR3 region is CSAVPNTEAFF. DNA of the CDR3: TGCAGCGCCGTGCCGAACACTGAAGCTTTCTTT. Supplemented by reference TRBV29-1 and TRBJ1-1, the full variable domain reads SAVISQKPSRDICQRGTSLTIQCQVDSQVTMMFWYRQQPGQSLTLIATANQGSEATYESGFVIDKFPISRPNLTFSTLTVSNMSPEDSSIYLCSAVPNTEAFFGQGTRLTVV.

The V call is TRBV5-8, the J call TRBJ1-2; D is perhaps TRBD1 (5 bases). V was pared by 4 bases and J by 8 bases, with 12 bases between. Germline CDR1 SGHTS, CDR2 YDEGEE. The CDR3 spans 12 residues. The CDR3 region has the DNA TGTGCCAGCAGCCCCAGGGTCTACGGCTACACCTTC. Its protein is CASSPRVYGYTF. Based on the CDR3 plus reference TRBV5-8 and TRBJ1-2, the full variable domain is EAGVTQSPTHLIKTRGQQATLRCSPISGHTSVYWYQQALGLGLQFLLWYDEGEERNRGNFPPRFSGRQFPNYSSELNVNALELEDSALYLCASSPRVYGYTFGSGTRLTVV.

On this clone: This clone may be a read error of a much larger clone one base away. Other DNA sequences from this sample encode an identical CDR3 as well. The gene calls are TRBV18 and TRBJ1-1; perhaps TRBD1 as D (5 bases). With 3 bases removed from V and 1 base from J, the gap between germline ends came to 6 bases. The CDR3 totals 13 residues. CDR1 and CDR2 (germline): KGHSH, LQKENI. The DNA for the CDR3 is TGTGCCAGCTCACCCCAGGGGAACACTGAAGCTTTCTTT. This translates into CASSPQGNTEAFF.

The genes are TRBV3-1 (or the pseudogene TRBV3-2) and TRBJ1-6, with a tentative D call TRBD1 (5 bases). V was shortened by 1 base and J by 6 bases, with 10 bases between the two germline ends. This CDR3 is 15 amino acids long. CDR1 is LGHDT and CDR2 is YNNKEL in the germline V gene (reference sequence). CDR3 DNA sequence: TGTGCCAGCAGCCAAGGGACAAGGGGTAATTCACCCCTCCACTTT. It codes for CASSQGTRGNSPLHF.

This clone was seen only once. This chain uses TRBV5-6 with TRBJ1-1; D gene unclear. The germline V gene encodes CDR1 SGHDT and CDR2 YYEEEE. This CDR3 contains 13 residues. The V end lost 2 bases, the J end lost 0 bases, and 5 bases lay between the germline ends. The CDR3 nucleotides read TGTGCCAGCAGCTTTCCCTTGAACACTGAAGCTTTCTTT. It specifies CASSFPLNTEAFF.

The V gene is TRBV19, the J gene TRBJ1-1; D is uncertain. The CDR3 runs to 15 residues. The V end was cut by 4 bases, the J end by 4 bases, with 16 bases between. Germline lookup yields CDR1 LNHDA and CDR2 SQIVND (reference sequence). For the CDR3, the DNA is TGTGCCAGTAGTAAACCCCCAAATCGTGGCACTGAAGCTTTCTTT. It codes for CASSKPPNRGTEAFF.

For the CDR3, the DNA is TGCGCCAGCAGCCGGACAGGGTTTGAAAAACTGTTTTTT. The encoded protein is CASSRTGFEKLFF. This sequence joins TRBV4-1 and TRBJ1-4; the match to TRBD1 covers 8 bases. V shed 4 bases and J 7 bases; nucleotides not matched to a gene: 2. Germline V gene data show CDR1 as MGHRA and CDR2 as YSYEKL. The CDR3 is made up of 13 amino acids.

The chain employs TRBV7-9 and TRBJ1-6; D unresolved. This CDR3 region has 14 residues. V was pared by 9 bases and J by 1 base, with 10 bases between. Per germline, CDR1 SEHNR and CDR2 FQNEAQ (reference sequence). CDR3 in amino acids: CASQKDSYNSPLHF. The CDR3 DNA reads TGTGCCAGTCAGAAAGATTCCTATAATTCACCCCTCCACTTT. Complete variable domain (other parts from reference TRBV7-9 and TRBJ1-6): DTGVSQNPRHKITKRGQNVTFRCDPISEHNRLYWYRQTLGQGPEFLTYFQNEAQLEKSRLLSDRFSAERPKGSFSTLEIQRTEQGDSAMYLCASQKDSYNSPLHFGNGTRLTVT.